The rows below give T cell receptor beta chains drawn from one sample of a study of regulatory T cells in long-lasting Graves disease. MiXCR, applied by TCRdb to the multiplex PCR reads, yields one record per CDR3 protein. The repertoire holds around 320,000 distinct CDR3 sequences, with 16% as singletons. The sample was also linked to a second study, of T cells in Graves' hyperthyroidism and ophthalmopathy.

Sequenced material: peripheral blood mononuclear cells (PBMCs), taken at new diagnosis, from a patient treated with antithyroid drugs. The receptors here all came from a man between 40 and 49 years old with Graves disease. CDR3s include the opening cysteine and the closing phenylalanine or tryptophan. D genes are given only for firm matches. Clone size is given for some rows only: seen once, a few or many times, or a class if the clone is expanded.

D: TRBD1; J: TRBJ1-2; size: few; V: TRBV29-1; DNA: TGCAGCGCGGGACAGGACTATGGCTACACCTTC; CDR3: CSAGQDYGYTF
D: .; J: TRBJ2-7; size: few; V: TRBV28; DNA: TGTGCCAGCAGGCGCGCAGGCGGCGCCGAGCAGTACTTC; CDR3: CASRRAGGAEQYF
D: TRBD1; J: TRBJ1-3; size: .; V: TRBV18; DNA: TGTGCCAGCTCACCCCCGGGACAGGCACTCTCTGGAAACACCATATATTTT; CDR3: CASSPPGQALSGNTIYF
D: TRBD1; J: TRBJ2-7; size: .; V: TRBV6-1; DNA: TGTGCCAGCAGTATCACAGGGGGCGACGAGCAGTACTTC; CDR3: CASSITGGDEQYF
D: .; J: TRBJ2-1; size: many; V: TRBV10-3; DNA: TGTGCCATCAGAAAGGATAGCTCCTACAATGAGCAGTTCTTC; CDR3: CAIRKDSSYNEQFF
D: .; J: TRBJ1-2; size: many; V: TRBV5-1; DNA: TGCGCCAGCGGATCATCTGCCTATGGCTACACCTTC; CDR3: CASGSSAYGYTF
D: .; J: TRBJ2-7; size: .; V: TRBV5-1; DNA: TGCGCCAGCAGCTTGCAGGATCTAGCCTACGAGCAGTACTTC; CDR3: CASSLQDLAYEQYF
D: TRBD1; J: TRBJ1-1; size: many; V: TRBV5-1; DNA: TGCGCCAGCAGCACCTGGACAGGGGCGGGCACTGAAGCTTTCTTT; CDR3: CASSTWTGAGTEAFF
D: TRBD1; J: TRBJ1-5; size: many; V: TRBV28; DNA: TGTGCCAGCAGTTCGGGACAGATTAGCAATCAGCCCCAGCATTTT; CDR3: CASSSGQISNQPQHF
D: .; J: TRBJ1-2; size: many; V: TRBV28; DNA: TGTGCCAGCAGTTTAAGGGCAGGCCTCAACGCCTATGGCTACACCTTC; CDR3: CASSLRAGLNAYGYTF
D: TRBD1; J: TRBJ2-5; size: .; V: TRBV7-9; DNA: TGTGCCAGCAGCTTAGAGGGGGCAGGGGGAGCTGGATTGGAGACCCAGTACTTC; CDR3: CASSLEGAGGAGLETQYF
D: TRBD2; J: TRBJ2-3; size: .; V: TRBV20-1; DNA: TGCAGTGCTCCGGGGGAGACTAGCGGGGGTACGCAGTATTTT; CDR3: CSAPGETSGGTQYF
D: .; J: TRBJ1-5; size: many; V: TRBV28; DNA: TGTGCCAGCAGTTTAATAGTTGGGGCGCGAGGTCAGCCCCAGCATTTT; CDR3: CASSLIVGARGQPQHF
D: .; J: TRBJ1-5; size: many; V: TRBV19; DNA: TGTGCCAGTAGTATCGGGGTTGTGCAGCCCCAGCATTTT; CDR3: CASSIGVVQPQHF
D: .; J: TRBJ1-5; size: many; V: TRBV20-1; DNA: TGCAGTGCTAGGGCAAGTAATCAGCCCCAGCATTTT; CDR3: CSARASNQPQHF
D: .; J: TRBJ1-1; size: many; V: TRBV2; DNA: TGTGCCAGCAGAATCGACAGTAACACTGAAGCTTTCTTT; CDR3: CASRIDSNTEAFF
D: .; J: TRBJ2-2; size: .; V: TRBV6-2/TRBV6-3; DNA: TGTGCCAGCAGTTTGGTCAGGTGGGCCCACGGGGAGCTGTTTTTT; CDR3: CASSLVRWAHGELFF
D: TRBD1; J: TRBJ2-7; size: many; V: TRBV7-6; DNA: TGTGCCAGCAGCTTAGGACAGGGGGTCGTCTACGAGCAGTACTTC; CDR3: CASSLGQGVVYEQYF
D: .; J: TRBJ1-2; size: few; V: TRBV11-2; DNA: TGTGCCAGCAGCCTCTACGGGGGATCCTATGGCTACACCTTC; CDR3: CASSLYGGSYGYTF
D: TRBD2; J: TRBJ2-1; size: many; V: TRBV7-9; DNA: TGTGCCAGCAGCTTTAGGGGCATCGGCGGGGGGGCCGATGTAAGCAATGAGCAGTTCTTC; CDR3: CASSFRGIGGGADVSNEQFF
D: TRBD1; J: TRBJ1-2; size: few; V: TRBV12-3/TRBV12-4; DNA: TGTGCCAGCAGTTTTGGGACAGTGGATGGCTACACCTTC; CDR3: CASSFGTVDGYTF
D: TRBD2; J: TRBJ2-3; size: many; V: TRBV7-6; DNA: TGTGCCAGCAGCCCCGGACTAGCGGGGGGAAATACGCAGTATTTT; CDR3: CASSPGLAGGNTQYF
D: .; J: TRBJ2-3; size: many; V: TRBV18; DNA: TGTGCCAGCTCACCAATCGGCACAGATACGCAGTATTTT; CDR3: CASSPIGTDTQYF
D: .; J: TRBJ1-1; size: many; V: TRBV5-1; DNA: TGCGCCAGCAGCTTGGGCCAGGGCTACACTGAAGCTTTCTTT; CDR3: CASSLGQGYTEAFF
D: .; J: TRBJ2-7; size: many; V: TRBV12-3/TRBV12-4; DNA: TGTGCCAGCAGCCCGGGGGACTACGAGCAGTACTTC; CDR3: CASSPGDYEQYF
D: .; J: TRBJ2-3; size: many; V: TRBV20-1; DNA: TGCAGTGCTGCTCTGACTAGAAGCACAGATACGCGGTATTTT; CDR3: CSAALTRSTDTRYF
D: TRBD1; J: TRBJ2-1; size: many; V: TRBV25-1; DNA: TGTGCCAGCAGTGAAGAACCGGGACAGGGGCCAGGGTCCTACAATGAGCAGTTCTTC; CDR3: CASSEEPGQGPGSYNEQFF
D: .; J: TRBJ1-2; size: few; V: TRBV4-1; DNA: TGCGCCAGCAGTCCCGCGAGGGGTGTTCAATCCTATGGCTACACCTTC; CDR3: CASSPARGVQSYGYTF
D: .; J: TRBJ2-1; size: few; V: TRBV10-3; DNA: TGTGCCATCTGGGCCAGGTCAGGCAATGAGCAGTTCTTC; CDR3: CAIWARSGNEQFF
D: TRBD2; J: TRBJ2-3; size: .; V: TRBV7-9; DNA: TGTGCCAGCAGCACCCTGCTCGGGGGGGTCACAGATACGCAGTATTTT; CDR3: CASSTLLGGVTDTQYF
D: .; J: TRBJ2-7; size: few; V: TRBV5-1; DNA: TGCGCCAGCAGCACCGAGGGATTGGAGCAGTACTTC; CDR3: CASSTEGLEQYF
D: TRBD1; J: TRBJ2-3; size: many; V: TRBV5-8; DNA: TGTGCCAGCAGCTCCGGACAGGGACGGTTTCCAGATACGCAGTATTTT; CDR3: CASSSGQGRFPDTQYF
D: .; J: TRBJ2-1; size: few; V: TRBV12-3/TRBV12-4; DNA: TGTGCCAGCAGTCCGCTGGACTATGAGCAGTTCTTC; CDR3: CASSPLDYEQFF
D: .; J: TRBJ2-1; size: few; V: TRBV20-1; DNA: TGCAGTGCTAGAGGGACTCTGCTCAATGAGCAGTTCTTC; CDR3: CSARGTLLNEQFF
D: TRBD2; J: TRBJ2-3; size: many; V: TRBV18; DNA: TGTGCCAGCTCCCCGGGGGGGCTCGCAGATACGCAGTATTTT; CDR3: CASSPGGLADTQYF
D: .; J: TRBJ2-2; size: few; V: TRBV15; DNA: TGTGCCACCAGCAGGTCTCTAAACACCGGGGAGCTGTTTTTT; CDR3: CATSRSLNTGELFF
D: TRBD1; J: TRBJ1-2; size: few; V: TRBV28; DNA: TGTGCCAGCAGTCTGGGGACAGGGGGGCATGGCTACACCTTC; CDR3: CASSLGTGGHGYTF
D: TRBD1; J: TRBJ2-2; size: few; V: TRBV20-1; DNA: TGCAGTGCTAGAGATCTCCGACAGGGTCGGGCCGGGGAGCTGTTTTTT; CDR3: CSARDLRQGRAGELFF
D: TRBD1; J: TRBJ1-5; size: .; V: TRBV11-2; DNA: TGCGCCAGCAGCCAAGATCCAGCCACTACCGGGACAGCTTTTAATCAGCCCCAGCATTTT; CDR3: CASSQDPATTGTAFNQPQHF
D: .; J: TRBJ2-1; size: .; V: TRBV7-6; DNA: TGTGCCAGCAGCATTCCCACAGGAAAGAGTAACTCCTACAATGAGCAGTTCTTC; CDR3: CASSIPTGKSNSYNEQFF
D: .; J: TRBJ2-7; size: .; V: TRBV5-1; DNA: TGCGCCAGCAGCTTGGACTCAATCCTCGGGTCCTACAATGAGCAGTACTTC; CDR3: CASSLDSILGSYNEQYF
D: TRBD1; J: TRBJ1-6; size: many; V: TRBV20-1; DNA: TGCAGTGCTAGAACAGGGGAGTCCTATAATTCACCCCTCCACTTT; CDR3: CSARTGESYNSPLHF
D: .; J: TRBJ2-5; size: many; V: TRBV6-1; DNA: TGTGCCAGCAGACGTATGGAGACCCAGTACTTC; CDR3: CASRRMETQYF
D: .; J: TRBJ2-5; size: many; V: TRBV3-1; DNA: TGTGCCAGCAGACCCGTTTCAGGGGAGACCCAGTACTTC; CDR3: CASRPVSGETQYF
D: .; J: TRBJ2-5; size: few; V: TRBV30; DNA: TGTGCCTGGGAGGGGCGCAGGCAAGAGACCCAGTACTTC; CDR3: CAWEGRRQETQYF
D: .; J: TRBJ1-1; size: .; V: TRBV5-5; DNA: TGTGCCAGCAGCCCAACATGGGCTTTTTTCAGCGACACTGAAGCTTTCTTT; CDR3: CASSPTWAFFSDTEAFF
D: .; J: TRBJ2-5; size: many; V: TRBV7-9; DNA: TGTGCCAGCAGCCCTCAGGGTGCTTCCGAGGAGACCCAGTACTTC; CDR3: CASSPQGASEETQYF
D: .; J: TRBJ1-5; size: many; V: TRBV4-1; DNA: TGCGCCAGCAGCCAAGAATCGCAGGTGAATCAGCCCCAGCATTTT; CDR3: CASSQESQVNQPQHF
D: .; J: TRBJ1-4; size: .; V: TRBV30; DNA: TGTGCCTGGAGTGTGGGGGCCGGACCTAATGAAAAACTGTTTTTT; CDR3: CAWSVGAGPNEKLFF
D: .; J: TRBJ2-5; size: .; V: TRBV29-1; DNA: TGCAGCGTGGACATGGCCGGAGAGACCCAGTACTTC; CDR3: CSVDMAGETQYF
D: TRBD2; J: TRBJ2-3; size: few; V: TRBV10-2; DNA: TGCGCCAGCAAGTATAGCGGGGGGCCAGATACGCAGTATTTT; CDR3: CASKYSGGPDTQYF